The T cell receptor (beta chain) described here comes from a study of OX40 agonist ivuxolimab in advanced cancers. Study as a whole: Patients were dosed with the agonistic anti-OX40 (CD134) antibody ivuxolimab. Study-level results: Blood T cells, both CD4+ and CD8+, expanded clonally by week 6 at 0.1 to 3.0 mg/kg.

Autoimmune disease history or systemic immunosuppression led to patients being barred. V dropped 0 bases and J dropped 1 base, with 16 bases sitting between them. Germline assignment: CDR1 SGHDN and CDR2 FVKESK. The CDR3 consists of 17 residues. Libraries were prepared by immunoSEQ multiplex PCR; TCRdb keeps only in-frame clonotypes and omits some of them. This sample has about 79,000 clones, with about 88% found just once. This clone was counted a single time. Its antigen is not known. The material sequenced was CD4+ or CD8+ T cells sorted from blood, taken in a trial of the OX40 agonist ivuxolimab. The gene calls are TRBV14 and TRBJ2-7; a possible D gene is TRBD1 (6 bases). This receptor was identified in an adult with an advanced solid tumor such as melanoma, head and neck, liver or kidney cancer. DNA for the CDR3: TGTGCCAGCAGCCAAGAAGGGCGGCAGGGGCGATCCTACGAGCAGTACTTC. Translating gives CASSQEGRQGRSYEQYF.